A single sample is the source of the 10 T cell receptor beta chains below, sequenced in a study of Ad26.COV2.S vaccination and SARS-CoV-2 variants. As to treatment: about 20 received Ad26.COV2.S at low or high dose, single or two shots; 5 received placebo; per-sample allocation not given. Day 63 after the first vaccine or placebo injection was the time point for sampling. TCRdb keeps only in-frame clones here, not all; method: immunoSEQ multiplex PCR. The sample includes hundreds of thousands of clones, around 89% of them seen just once. The starting material was peripheral blood, obtained in a trial of Ad26.COV2.S vaccine versus placebo. The receptor set was obtained from a person aged 18 to 65 who received the Ad26.COV2.S COVID-19 vaccine or a placebo.

This chain links TRBV6-6 with TRBJ2-7, with TRBD1 matching 7 bases. The CDR3 runs to 13 residues. Germline-derived CDR1 and CDR2 are MNHNY and SVGAGI (reference sequence). With V trimmed by 7 bases and J by 5 bases, 8 bases remained unmatched. CDR3 region: CASIQQGHNEQYF. The CDR3, as DNA: TGTGCCAGCATTCAACAGGGGCACAACGAGCAGTACTTC.

The V call is TRBV29-1, the J call TRBJ2-1; 16 positions agree with TRBD2. The CDR3 is 17 residues long. Germline CDR1 and CDR2: SQVTM and ANQGSEA. The V segment lost 3 bases and the J segment 7 bases; nucleotides outside the gene matches: 9. CDR3 sequence reads: CSVEGLAGGLVGNEQFF. The CDR3 nucleotides read TGCAGCGTTGAGGGACTAGCGGGAGGGCTAGTGGGTAATGAGCAGTTCTTC.

This clone was recorded only once. The V gene is TRBV6-5, the J gene TRBJ1-1; TRBD1 might be the D (6 bases). Germline lookup yields CDR1 MNHEY and CDR2 SVGAGI. CDR3 length equals 14 residues. V dropped 8 bases and J dropped 2 bases, with 15 bases sitting between them. CDR3 loop: CASLDRSVNTEAFF. Written as DNA, the CDR3 is TGTGCCAGCCTTGACAGGTCGGTTAACACTGAAGCTTTCTTT.

This rearrangement joins TRBV25-1 to TRBJ2-1, with 14 bases that match TRBD2. Germline loops: CDR1 MGHDK, CDR2 SYGVNS. This CDR3 contains 14 residues. V was pared by 4 bases and J by 12 bases, with 5 bases of the junction left unmatched. The DNA for the CDR3 is TGTGCCAGCAGTGGGGGACTAGCGGGAGAACGGCAGTTCTTC. It is translated as CASSGGLAGERQFF. Full variable domain (outside the CDR3, taken from reference TRBV25-1 and TRBJ2-1): EADIYQTPRYLVIGTGKKITLECSQTMGHDKMYWYQQDPGMELHLIHYSYGVNSTEKGDLSSESTVSRIRTEHFPLTLESARPSHTSQYLCASSGGLAGERQFFGPGTRLTVL.

V and J are TRBV24-1 and TRBJ2-7; D possibly corresponds to TRBD1 (6 bases). This CDR3 has 15 residues. V was clipped by 4 bases and J by 7 bases, with 19 bases between them. Germline loops: CDR1 KGHDR, CDR2 SFDVKD. For the CDR3, the DNA is TGTGCCACCAGTGAGTCCGGGACACCGGCCGGGGAGCAGTACTTC. Its translation: CATSESGTPAGEQYF.

The J gene is TRBJ1-1, the V gene TRBV19, with a weak D call TRBD1 (5 bases). The CDR3 runs to 14 residues. From germline, CDR1 is LNHDA and CDR2 SQIVND (reference sequence). V was shortened by 3 bases and J by 2 bases, with 10 bases between the two germline ends. DNA of the CDR3: TGTGCCAGTAGTATGCACAGGTTAAACACTGAAGCTTTCTTT. Translating it yields CASSMHRLNTEAFF.

The chain is built from TRBV27 and TRBJ2-2, with a weak D call TRBD1 (7 bases). Germline V gives CDR1 MNHEY, CDR2 SMNVEV (reference sequence). Trimming shortened V by 8 bases and J by 2 bases, and 12 bases separated the two germline ends. This CDR3 has 14 amino acids. The CDR3 nucleotides are TGTGCCAGCGGAGGGACAGATAACACCGGGGAGCTGTTTTTT. This translates into CASGGTDNTGELFF.

The V and J genes are TRBV11-3 and TRBJ2-5; D is possibly TRBD1 or TRBD2 (5 bases each). V lost 5 bases to trimming and J lost 4 bases, with 14 bases between them. The CDR3 spans 14 residues. Germline lookup yields CDR1 SGHNT and CDR2 YENEEA. CDR3 sequence: CASSPRGNRETQYF. CDR3 sequence (DNA): TGTGCCAGCAGCCCACGGGGCAATAGAGAGACCCAGTACTTC.

This clone was counted a single time. This chain joins TRBV2 and TRBJ2-3; the match to TRBD2 covers 15 bases. Trimming at V came to 6 bases and at J to 5 bases, leaving 6 bases not matched to a gene. This CDR3 spans 16 amino acids. Germline V gives CDR1 SNHLY, CDR2 FYNNEI. This CDR3 is CASSPGLAGGLDTQYF. The DNA for the CDR3 is TGTGCCAGCAGCCCGGGACTAGCGGGAGGATTAGATACGCAGTATTTT.

The chain has TRBV18 and TRBJ2-2; no clear D gene. The CDR3 sequence is 16 residues long. Germline assignment: CDR1 KGHSH and CDR2 LQKENI. V dropped 3 bases and J dropped 2 bases, with 13 bases sitting between them. CDR3 protein: CASSPRSQLNTGELFF. CDR3 bases: TGTGCCAGCTCACCGCGAAGCCAGCTCAACACCGGGGAGCTGTTTTTT.